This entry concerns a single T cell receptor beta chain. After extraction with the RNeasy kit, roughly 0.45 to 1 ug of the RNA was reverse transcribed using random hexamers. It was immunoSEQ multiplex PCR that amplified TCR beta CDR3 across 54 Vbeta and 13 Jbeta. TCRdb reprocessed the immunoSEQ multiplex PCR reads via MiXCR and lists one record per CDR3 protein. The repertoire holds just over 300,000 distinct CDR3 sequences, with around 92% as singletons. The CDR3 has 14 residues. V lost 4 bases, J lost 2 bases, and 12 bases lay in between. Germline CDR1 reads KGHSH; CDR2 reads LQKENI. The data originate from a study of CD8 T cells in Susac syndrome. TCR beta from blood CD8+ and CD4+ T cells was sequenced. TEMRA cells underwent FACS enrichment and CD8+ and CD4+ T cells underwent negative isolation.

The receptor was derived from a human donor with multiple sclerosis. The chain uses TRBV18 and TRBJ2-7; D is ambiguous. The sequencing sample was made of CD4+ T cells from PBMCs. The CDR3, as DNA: TGTGCCAGCTCACGTAGGCAAGAGACCTACGAGCAGTACTTC. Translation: CASSRRQETYEQYF.